The present TCR beta chain was sequenced within a study of technical replicates of blood from several donors. Germline-derived CDR1 and CDR2 are SGHDN and FVKESK. There are 13 residues in the CDR3. Trimming took 1 base from V and 15 from J; bases not matched to a gene: 8. Profiled with immunoSEQ multiplex PCR; TCRdb holds only in-frame clones, not every one. The sample records about 72,000 clones, roughly 92% being singletons. The sequence was collected from a human donor in good health. The sample was T cells isolated from PBMCs. The chain uses TRBV14 and TRBJ2-1; 8 bases match TRBD2. CDR3 sequence: CASSQGFGTSTFF. CDR3 nucleotide sequence: TGTGCCAGCAGCCAAGGGTTCGGGACTAGTACGTTCTTC.